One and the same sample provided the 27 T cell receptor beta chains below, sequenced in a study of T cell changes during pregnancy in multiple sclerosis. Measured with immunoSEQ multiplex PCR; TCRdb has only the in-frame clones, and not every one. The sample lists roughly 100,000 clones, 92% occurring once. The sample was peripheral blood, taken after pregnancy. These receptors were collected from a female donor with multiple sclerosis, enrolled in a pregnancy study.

DNA for the CDR3: TGTGCCAGTGCCGAGACAGTAACCTACAATGAGCAGTTCTTC. Its translation is CASAETVTYNEQFF. The chain couples TRBV19 to TRBJ2-1, with TRBD1 as a possible D gene (5 bases). The CDR3 has 14 amino acids. Germline V CDR1 and CDR2: LNHDA, SQIVND (reference sequence). Trimming took 8 bases from V and 2 from J, leaving 13 bases between them.

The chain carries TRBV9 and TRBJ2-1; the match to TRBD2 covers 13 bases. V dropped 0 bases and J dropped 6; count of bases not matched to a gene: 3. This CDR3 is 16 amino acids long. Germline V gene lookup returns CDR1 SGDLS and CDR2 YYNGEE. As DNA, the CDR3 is TGTGCCAGCAGCGTAGAACTAGCGGGGGGGCTCAATGAGCAGTTCTTC. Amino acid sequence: CASSVELAGGLNEQFF.

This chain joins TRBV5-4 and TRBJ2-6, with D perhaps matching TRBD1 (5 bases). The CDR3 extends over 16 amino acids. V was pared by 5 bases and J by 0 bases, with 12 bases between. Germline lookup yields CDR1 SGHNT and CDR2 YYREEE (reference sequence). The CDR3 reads CASSSIGDSGANVLTF. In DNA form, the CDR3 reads TGTGCCAGCAGTAGTATAGGGGACTCTGGGGCCAACGTCCTGACTTTC.

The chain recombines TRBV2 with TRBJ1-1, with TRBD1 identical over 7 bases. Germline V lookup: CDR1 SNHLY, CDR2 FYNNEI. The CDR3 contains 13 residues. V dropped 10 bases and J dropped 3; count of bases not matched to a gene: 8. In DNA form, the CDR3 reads TGTGCCACCAAGGACAGGAGAGACACTGAAGCTTTCTTT. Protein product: CATKDRRDTEAFF.

The CDR3 loop reads CASSFMNTEAFF. CDR3 nucleotides: TGTGCCAGCAGCTTTATGAACACTGAAGCTTTCTTT. V usage is TRBV5-6 and J usage is TRBJ1-1; D is unclear. Per germline, CDR1 SGHDT and CDR2 YYEEEE. CDR3 length: 12 residues. V lost 2 bases and J 0 bases, leaving 2 bases between the germline ends.

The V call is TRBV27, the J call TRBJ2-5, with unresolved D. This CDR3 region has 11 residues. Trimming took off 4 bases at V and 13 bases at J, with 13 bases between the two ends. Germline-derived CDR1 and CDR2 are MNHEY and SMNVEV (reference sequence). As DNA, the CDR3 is TGTGCCAGCAGTTCCCGCTCGGTCTGGTACTTC. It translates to CASSSRSVWYF.

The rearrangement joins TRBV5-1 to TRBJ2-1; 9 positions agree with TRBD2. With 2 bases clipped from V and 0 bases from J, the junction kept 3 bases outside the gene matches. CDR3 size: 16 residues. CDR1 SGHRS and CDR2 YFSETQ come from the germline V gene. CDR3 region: CASSFHSGSSYNEQFF. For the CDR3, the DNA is TGCGCCAGCAGCTTTCATAGCGGGAGCTCCTACAATGAGCAGTTCTTC.

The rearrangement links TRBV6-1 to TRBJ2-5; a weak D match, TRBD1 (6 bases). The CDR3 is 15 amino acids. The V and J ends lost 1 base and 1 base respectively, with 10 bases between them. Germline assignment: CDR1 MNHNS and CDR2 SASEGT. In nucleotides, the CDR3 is TGTGCCAGCAGTGAAGTAATAGGGGGCCAAGAGACCCAGTACTTC. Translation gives CASSEVIGGQETQYF.

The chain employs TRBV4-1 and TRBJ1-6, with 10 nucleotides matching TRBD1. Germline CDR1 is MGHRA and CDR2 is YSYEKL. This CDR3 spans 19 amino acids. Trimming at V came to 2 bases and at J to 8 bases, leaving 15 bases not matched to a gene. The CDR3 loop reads CASSQRSGVTGTGDSPLHF. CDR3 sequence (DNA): TGCGCCAGCAGCCAAAGAAGTGGAGTGACGGGGACAGGGGATTCACCCCTCCACTTT.

Here the CDR3 reads CSVGRGGQETQYF. The CDR3 DNA follows: TGCAGCGTTGGTCGCGGAGGACAAGAGACCCAGTACTTC. The chain uses TRBV29-1 and TRBJ2-5; possibly TRBD2 for D (5 bases). Germline values: CDR1 SQVTM, CDR2 ANQGSEA. Trimming shortened V by 4 bases and J by 2 bases, and 11 bases separated the two germline ends. The CDR3 totals 13 residues. The entire variable domain, with the rest obtained from reference TRBV29-1 and TRBJ2-5, is as follows: SAVISQKPSRDICQRGTSLTIQCQVDSQVTMMFWYRQQPGQSLTLIATANQGSEATYESGFVIDKFPISRPNLTFSTLTVSNMSPEDSSIYLCSVGRGGQETQYFGPGTRLLVL.

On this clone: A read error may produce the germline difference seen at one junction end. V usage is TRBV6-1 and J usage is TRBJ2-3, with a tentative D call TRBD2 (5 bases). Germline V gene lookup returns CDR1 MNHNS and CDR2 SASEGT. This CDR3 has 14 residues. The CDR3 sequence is CASTPGRFTDTQYF. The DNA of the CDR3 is TGTGCGAGCACTCCGGGAAGATTCACAGATACGCAGTATTTT.

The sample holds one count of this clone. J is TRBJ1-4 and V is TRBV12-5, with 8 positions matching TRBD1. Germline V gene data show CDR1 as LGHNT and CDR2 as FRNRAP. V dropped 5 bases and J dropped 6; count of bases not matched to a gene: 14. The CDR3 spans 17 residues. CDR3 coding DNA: TGTGCTAGTGGTCTCCTCCCGGGACAGGTCCAGTATGAAAAACTGTTTTTT. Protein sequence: CASGLLPGQVQYEKLFF.

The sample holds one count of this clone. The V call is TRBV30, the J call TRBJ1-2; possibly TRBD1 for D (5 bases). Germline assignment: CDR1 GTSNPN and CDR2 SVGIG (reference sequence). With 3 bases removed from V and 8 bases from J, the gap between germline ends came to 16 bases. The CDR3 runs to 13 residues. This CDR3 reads CAWRWGRASGYTF. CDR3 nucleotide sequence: TGTGCCTGGAGGTGGGGCAGGGCGAGCGGCTACACCTTC.

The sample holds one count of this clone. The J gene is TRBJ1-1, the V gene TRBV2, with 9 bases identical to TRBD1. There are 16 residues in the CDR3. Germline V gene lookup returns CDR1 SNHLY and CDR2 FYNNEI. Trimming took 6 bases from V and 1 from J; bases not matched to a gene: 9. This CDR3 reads CASRRADRGRNTEAFF. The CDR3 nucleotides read TGTGCCAGCAGGAGGGCGGACAGGGGTCGGAACACTGAAGCTTTCTTT.

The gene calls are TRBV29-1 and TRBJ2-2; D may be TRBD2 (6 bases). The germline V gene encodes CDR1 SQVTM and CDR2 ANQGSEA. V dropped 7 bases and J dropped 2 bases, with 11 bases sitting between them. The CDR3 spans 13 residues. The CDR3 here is CSGAGSNTGELFF. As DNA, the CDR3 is TGCAGCGGGGCCGGGAGTAACACCGGGGAGCTGTTTTTT.

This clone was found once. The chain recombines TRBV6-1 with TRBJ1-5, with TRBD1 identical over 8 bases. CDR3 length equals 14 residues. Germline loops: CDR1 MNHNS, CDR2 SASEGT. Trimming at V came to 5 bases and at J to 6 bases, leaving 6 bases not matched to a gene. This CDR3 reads CASSSDRVTQPQHF. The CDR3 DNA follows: TGTGCCAGCAGTTCGGACAGGGTCACTCAGCCCCAGCATTTT.

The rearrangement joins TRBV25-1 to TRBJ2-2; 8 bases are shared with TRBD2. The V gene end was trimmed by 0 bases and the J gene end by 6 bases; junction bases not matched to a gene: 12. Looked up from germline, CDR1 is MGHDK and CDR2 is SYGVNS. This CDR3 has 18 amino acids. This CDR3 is CASSEYGLGKAGAGELFF. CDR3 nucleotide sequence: TGTGCCAGCAGTGAATATGGACTTGGGAAAGCGGGAGCCGGGGAGCTGTTTTTT.

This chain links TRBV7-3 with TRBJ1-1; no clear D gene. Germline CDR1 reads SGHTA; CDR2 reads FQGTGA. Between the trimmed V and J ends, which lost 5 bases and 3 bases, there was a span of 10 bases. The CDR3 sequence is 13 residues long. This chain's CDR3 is CASSRTRDTEAFF. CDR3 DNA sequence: TGTGCCAGCAGCCGCACTCGGGACACTGAAGCTTTCTTT.

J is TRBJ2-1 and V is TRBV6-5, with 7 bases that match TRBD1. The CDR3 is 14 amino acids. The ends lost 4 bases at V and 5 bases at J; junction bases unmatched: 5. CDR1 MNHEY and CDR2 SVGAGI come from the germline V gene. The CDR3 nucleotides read TGTGCCAGCAGTTTCTTCGGACAGGACAATGAGCAGTTCTTC. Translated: CASSFFGQDNEQFF.

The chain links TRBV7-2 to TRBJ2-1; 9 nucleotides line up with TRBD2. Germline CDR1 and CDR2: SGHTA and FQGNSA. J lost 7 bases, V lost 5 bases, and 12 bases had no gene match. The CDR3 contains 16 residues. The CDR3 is CASSAFGAGGLNEQFF. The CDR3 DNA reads TGTGCCAGCAGCGCATTCGGGGCGGGAGGGCTAAATGAGCAGTTCTTC.

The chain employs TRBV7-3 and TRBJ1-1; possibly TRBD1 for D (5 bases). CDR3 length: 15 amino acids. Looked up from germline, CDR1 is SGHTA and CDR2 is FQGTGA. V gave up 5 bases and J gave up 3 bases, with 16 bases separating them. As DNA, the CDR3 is TGTGCCAGCAGCCCAGGGTCCCCACCTCACACTGAAGCTTTCTTT. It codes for CASSPGSPPHTEAFF.

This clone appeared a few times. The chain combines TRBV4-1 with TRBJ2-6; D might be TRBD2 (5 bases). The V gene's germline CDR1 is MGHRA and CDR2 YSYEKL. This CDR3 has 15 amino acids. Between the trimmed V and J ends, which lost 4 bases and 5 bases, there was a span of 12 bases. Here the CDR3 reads CASSLGRARANVLTF. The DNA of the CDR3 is TGCGCCAGCAGCCTCGGGCGGGCGAGGGCCAACGTCCTGACTTTC.

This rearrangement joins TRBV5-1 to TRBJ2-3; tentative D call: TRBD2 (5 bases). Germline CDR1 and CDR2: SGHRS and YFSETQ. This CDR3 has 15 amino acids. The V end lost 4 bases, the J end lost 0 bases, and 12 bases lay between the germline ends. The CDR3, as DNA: TGCGCCAGCAGCCCGGGGATAACTAGCACAGATACGCAGTATTTT. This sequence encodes CASSPGITSTDTQYF.

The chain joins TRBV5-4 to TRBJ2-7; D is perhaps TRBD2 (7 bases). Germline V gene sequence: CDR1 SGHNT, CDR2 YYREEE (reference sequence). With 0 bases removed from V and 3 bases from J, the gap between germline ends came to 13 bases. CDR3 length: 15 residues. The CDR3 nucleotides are TGTGCCAGCAGCTTGGAGGCGGGGGCGAACTACGAGCAGTACTTC. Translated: CASSLEAGANYEQYF.

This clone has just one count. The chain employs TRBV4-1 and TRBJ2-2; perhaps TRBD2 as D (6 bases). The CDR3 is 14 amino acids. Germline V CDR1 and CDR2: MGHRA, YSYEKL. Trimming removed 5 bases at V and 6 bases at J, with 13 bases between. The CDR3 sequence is CASSFQGGSGELFF. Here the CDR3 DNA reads TGCGCCAGCAGCTTTCAGGGAGGATCCGGGGAGCTGTTTTTT.

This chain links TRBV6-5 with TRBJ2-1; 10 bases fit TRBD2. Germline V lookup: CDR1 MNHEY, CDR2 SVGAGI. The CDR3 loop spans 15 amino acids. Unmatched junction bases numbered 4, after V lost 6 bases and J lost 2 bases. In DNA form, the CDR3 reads TGTGCCAGCAGAGACGGACTAGCGGCCTACAATGAGCAGTTCTTC. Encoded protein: CASRDGLAAYNEQFF.

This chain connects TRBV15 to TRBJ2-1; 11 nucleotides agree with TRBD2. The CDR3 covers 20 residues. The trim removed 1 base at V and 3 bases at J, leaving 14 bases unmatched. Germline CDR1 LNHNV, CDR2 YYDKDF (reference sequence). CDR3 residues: CATSRVVGDSGTSGYNEQFF. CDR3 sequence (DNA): TGTGCCACCAGCAGAGTGGTAGGTGACTCCGGGACTAGCGGCTACAATGAGCAGTTCTTC.